Given below is one T cell receptor beta chain in context. Its antigen is currently unknown. This entry is derived from a study of T cells after posttransplantation cyclophosphamide. Study conclusions and caveats: TRB clonality was highly associated with recipient CMV seropositivity and reactivation. TRB overlap between skin or GI tissue T cells and blood was limited. Later post-transplant blood repertoires were often dominated by donor CD8+ memory clones.

CDR3 length equals 15 residues. The ends were cut back, 7 bases at V and 1 base at J, with 14 bases in the middle. The germline CDR1 and CDR2 sequences are LNHDA and SQIVND (reference sequence). Here immunoSEQ multiplex PCR was the method, and the copy in TCRdb shows in-frame clones only, minus some. The sample has thousands of clones, nearly 90% seen once. The sequenced sample was memory CD4+ T cells sorted from PBMCs. This chain links TRBV19 with TRBJ1-3; D unclear. The TCR comes from a woman in her sixties in good health, CMV-negative, and a related stem cell transplant donor. The CDR3 protein is CASITGGVSGNTIYF. As DNA, the CDR3 is TGTGCCAGTATTACGGGTGGAGTTTCTGGAAACACCATATATTTT.